This T cell receptor (beta chain) was sequenced during a study of T cell responses to AZD1222 COVID-19 vaccine. This CDR3 has 14 residues. Unmatched junction bases numbered 10, after V lost 7 bases and J lost 4 bases. From germline, CDR1 is MNHEY and CDR2 SMNVEV (reference sequence). TCRdb keeps only in-frame clones here, not all; method: immunoSEQ multiplex PCR. The sample lists 180,000 or so clones, about 93% occurring once. Regarding the study as a whole: Among those given AZD1222, only 6 or 7 were seropositive at baseline.

This clone was seen just once. The target antigen is unknown. The input for sequencing was peripheral blood, taken 28 days after the second AZD1222 dose. This sequence joins TRBV27 and TRBJ2-7; 7 bases map to TRBD1. This receptor was taken from an adult who received the AZD1222 COVID-19 vaccine. DNA for the CDR3: TGTGCCAGCACCACGTCCCGGGACAGTTACGAGCAGTACTTC. It yields the protein CASTTSRDSYEQYF.